What follows are 25 T cell receptor beta chains derived from one specimen sequenced in a study of cytomegalovirus exposure and HLA in healthy donors. Researchers ran the PCR with 60 Vbeta and 13 Jbeta primers. Method: immunoSEQ multiplex PCR; TCRdb's copy keeps in-frame clones and lacks some. The sample gives 98,000 or so clones, less than 85% of which show up once; about 5.7% is in the top ten. The sequenced sample was PBMCs. Every receptor here comes from a woman younger than 35 in good health and CMV-seropositive.

This clone was counted only a few times. The V gene is TRBV5-8, the J gene TRBJ1-3; D is perhaps TRBD1 (6 bases). V was cut by 0 bases and J by 2 bases, with 12 bases left in between. CDR3 length: 16 residues. The germline V gene encodes CDR1 SGHTS and CDR2 YDEGEE. The CDR3 reads CASSLDGAGAGNTIYF. CDR3 nucleotides: TGTGCCAGCAGCTTGGATGGGGCAGGGGCTGGAAACACCATATATTTT.

The chain recombines TRBV10-2 with TRBJ1-1, with unresolved D. This CDR3 is 15 amino acids long. Germline V CDR1 and CDR2: WSHSY, SAAADI. Deletions cut 2 bases from V and 2 bases from J, with 12 bases between. The CDR3 DNA reads as TGCGCCAGCAGTGAGCCGAGCGAGGGAAACACTGAAGCTTTCTTT. It encodes CASSEPSEGNTEAFF.

The chain links TRBV7-9 to TRBJ2-7, with 12 bases fitting TRBD1. V gave up 4 bases and J gave up 3 bases; unmatched junction bases: 4. In germline, CDR1 is SEHNR, CDR2 FQNEAQ (reference sequence). This CDR3 has 15 amino acids. The CDR3 nucleotides read TGTGCCAGCAGCTCCGGGACAGGGGGCTTCTACGAGCAGTACTTC. This encodes CASSSGTGGFYEQYF.

The rearrangement uses TRBV15 and TRBJ2-1, with 15 nucleotides matching TRBD2. In germline, CDR1 is LNHNV, CDR2 YYDKDF (reference sequence). With 3 bases clipped from V and 5 bases from J, the junction kept 2 bases outside the gene matches. This CDR3 is 16 amino acids long. The CDR3 here is CATSSWTSGGDNEQFF. The CDR3 DNA reads as TGTGCCACCAGCAGTTGGACTAGCGGGGGGGACAATGAGCAGTTCTTC.

This rearrangement joins TRBV11-2 to TRBJ2-7; 13 bases line up with TRBD2. This CDR3 has 18 amino acids. CDR1 is SGHAT and CDR2 is FQNNGV in the germline V gene. V shed 4 bases and J 3 bases; nucleotides not matched to a gene: 12. The CDR3 DNA reads TGTGCCAGCAGCTCGATCCTCGGACTAGCGGGAGTGGTCTACGAGCAGTACTTC. Its translation: CASSSILGLAGVVYEQYF.

The J gene is TRBJ2-7, the V gene TRBV5-1; 8 bases align to TRBD1. The ends lost 4 bases at V and 4 bases at J; junction bases unmatched: 4. The length of the CDR3 is 13 residues. The germline gives CDR1 SGHRS, CDR2 YFSETQ. The CDR3 spells CASSPTGGYEQYF. As DNA, the CDR3 is TGCGCCAGCAGCCCTACAGGGGGGTACGAGCAGTACTTC.

The V call is TRBV27, the J call TRBJ2-7, with a tentative D call TRBD2 (6 bases). The CDR3 runs 17 residues. Trimming took off 5 bases at V and 1 base at J, with 21 bases between the two ends. The germline CDR1 and CDR2 sequences are MNHEY and SMNVEV (reference sequence). In DNA, the CDR3 is TGTGCCAGCAGTCCGCTAGGTCGACTAGAGGCTTCCTACGAGCAGTACTTC. Translation gives CASSPLGRLEASYEQYF.

This clone was counted a few times. The V call is TRBV2, the J call TRBJ2-6, with D perhaps matching TRBD1 (6 bases). In germline, CDR1 is SNHLY, CDR2 FYNNEI. V gave up 9 bases and J gave up 0 bases, with 24 bases separating them. The CDR3 is 19 residues long. For the CDR3, the DNA is TGTGCCAGAGCAGGCGATCGGGTCAGGGGACCCTCTGGGGCCAACGTCCTGACTTTC. Encoded protein: CARAGDRVRGPSGANVLTF.

In this sample, this clone turned up a few times. This chain uses TRBV6-1 with TRBJ2-3, with D perhaps TRBD1 (6 bases). Germline values: CDR1 MNHNS, CDR2 SASEGT. The length of the CDR3 is 14 residues. V dropped 7 bases and J dropped 4 bases, with 15 bases sitting between them. As DNA, the CDR3 is TGTGCCAGCAAGGAAGGCAGGGGTTCAGATACGCAGTATTTT. This encodes CASKEGRGSDTQYF.

This rearrangement joins TRBV5-5 to TRBJ1-5; D remains unclear. The CDR3 length is 15 residues. V gave up 0 bases and J gave up 2 bases, with 9 bases separating them. CDR1 and CDR2 (germline): SGHKS, YYEKEE (reference sequence). In DNA form, the CDR3 reads TGTGCCAGCAGCTTGGGGTCAGGTGGCAATCAGCCCCAGCATTTT. Encoded protein: CASSLGSGGNQPQHF.

The J gene is TRBJ2-3, the V gene TRBV9, with 13 nucleotides matching TRBD2. CDR1 and CDR2 (germline): SGDLS, YYNGEE. Germline trimming cut 2 bases from V and 2 bases from J; bases unmatched to any gene: 11. The CDR3 has 19 amino acids. For the CDR3, the DNA is TGTGCCAGCAGCGTCTCGATGGGACTAGCGGGACCAGACACAGATACGCAGTATTTT. Its protein product is CASSVSMGLAGPDTDTQYF.

The chain is built from TRBV4-2 and TRBJ2-5; D remains ambiguous. Germline CDR1 and CDR2: LGHNA and YNFKEQ. CDR3 length equals 14 residues. V lost 0 bases, J lost 4 bases, and 9 bases lay in between. Here the CDR3 DNA reads TGTGCCAGCAGCCAAGAACGGGTGGGAGAGACCCAGTACTTC. Protein product: CASSQERVGETQYF.

This CDR3 is CASSLVSGNEQFF. Written as DNA, the CDR3 is TGCGCCAGCAGCTTGGTTTCGGGAAATGAGCAGTTCTTC. The genes are TRBV5-1 and TRBJ2-1; TRBD2 is a possible D gene (5 bases). V gave up 0 bases and J gave up 7 bases, with 8 bases separating them. The V gene's germline CDR1 is SGHRS and CDR2 YFSETQ. This CDR3 region has 13 residues.

The chain couples TRBV7-8 to TRBJ2-7; TRBD2 agrees at 10 bases. V shed 5 bases and J 4 bases; nucleotides not matched to a gene: 5. In germline, CDR1 is SGHVS, CDR2 FQNEAQ. This CDR3 region has 14 residues. This chain's CDR3 is CASSRTSGTYEQYF. The CDR3 coding sequence is TGTGCCAGCAGCCGGACTAGCGGTACATACGAGCAGTACTTC.

This clone was detected only a few times. The V and J genes are TRBV19 and TRBJ2-3; TRBD2 matches 7 bases. This CDR3 contains 13 residues. Germline V gene data show CDR1 as LNHDA and CDR2 as SQIVND (reference sequence). Trimming took 8 bases from V and 4 from J; bases not matched to a gene: 6. CDR3 region: CASGAGRSDTQYF. In DNA, the CDR3 is TGTGCCAGTGGAGCGGGAAGGTCAGATACGCAGTATTTT.

The J gene is TRBJ1-6, the V gene TRBV9, with TRBD1 identical over 9 bases. The J segment lost 7 bases and the V segment lost 3 bases, leaving 2 bases of the junction unmatched. The germline V gene encodes CDR1 SGDLS and CDR2 YYNGEE. This CDR3 is 14 amino acids long. DNA of the CDR3: TGTGCCAGCAGCGCCGGGACAGGGAATTCACCCCTCCACTTT. Protein: CASSAGTGNSPLHF. Full variable domain (missing parts from reference TRBV9 and TRBJ1-6): DSGVTQTPKHLITATGQRVTLRCSPRSGDLSVYWYQQSLDQGLQFLIQYYNGEERAKGNILERFSAQQFPDLHSELNLSSLELGDSALYFCASSAGTGNSPLHFGNGTRLTVT.

The genes are TRBV30 and TRBJ2-7; D is undetermined. With 0 bases removed from V and 5 bases from J, the gap between germline ends came to 8 bases. The CDR3 covers 12 residues. Germline CDR1 and CDR2: GTSNPN and SVGIG (reference sequence). CDR3 region: CAWSVSRHEQYF. For the CDR3, the DNA is TGTGCCTGGAGTGTGAGCAGGCACGAGCAGTACTTC. The full variable domain, rest sourced from reference TRBV30 and TRBJ2-7, is SQTIHQWPATLVQPVGSPLSLECTVEGTSNPNLYWYRQAAGRGLQLLFYSVGIGQISSEVPQNLSASRPQDRQFILSSKKLLLSDSGFYLCAWSVSRHEQYFGPGTRLTVT.

The V gene is TRBV7-9, the J gene TRBJ2-1; 7 bases line up with TRBD2. The CDR3 contains 15 residues. V trimming: 4 bases; J trimming: 6 bases; junction bases outside the gene matches: 9. The germline CDR1 and CDR2 sequences are SEHNR and FQNEAQ (reference sequence). The DNA of the CDR3 is TGTGCCAGCAGCTCCCGGGGCGGGAGCCTCAATGAGCAGTTCTTC. Amino acid sequence: CASSSRGGSLNEQFF.

This clone was counted once. The CDR3, as DNA: TGTGCCACCCGGGTACTAGCGGGAAACTTTGAGCAGTTCTTC. The encoded protein is CATRVLAGNFEQFF. J is TRBJ2-1 and V is TRBV27, with TRBD2 matching 10 bases. CDR1 is MNHEY, CDR2 SMNVEV, per germline (reference sequence). The J segment lost 9 bases and the V segment lost 10 bases, leaving 12 bases of the junction unmatched. CDR3 size: 14 residues.

This clone has a handful of counts. The V call is TRBV5-4, the J call TRBJ1-4; D possibly corresponds to TRBD1 (6 bases). The length of the CDR3 is 16 residues. The V gene's germline CDR1 is SGHNT and CDR2 YYREEE (reference sequence). Trimming stripped 4 bases from V and 7 bases from J, with 20 bases between. The CDR3 DNA follows: TGTGCCAGCAGCAAAAACCAGGGGTTTATAGGTGAAAAACTGTTTTTT. It translates to CASSKNQGFIGEKLFF.

The V and J genes are TRBV9 and TRBJ2-3; 14 bases align to TRBD2. V was pared by 3 bases and J by 0 bases, with 6 bases of the junction left unmatched. The CDR3 sequence is 18 residues long. CDR1 SGDLS and CDR2 YYNGEE come from the germline V gene. The CDR3 is CASSGGLAGVGSTDTQYF. The CDR3 coding sequence is TGTGCCAGCAGCGGGGGACTAGCGGGAGTGGGTAGCACAGATACGCAGTATTTT.

The rearrangement links TRBV28 to TRBJ2-1; a weak D match, TRBD1 (7 bases). The CDR3 contains 13 residues. The V gene's germline CDR1 is MDHEN and CDR2 SYDVKM. Between the trimmed V and J ends, which lost 7 bases and 3 bases, there was a span of 10 bases. CDR3 DNA sequence: TGTGCCAGCACCAGGGGGGTCTACAATGAGCAGTTCTTC. This translates into CASTRGVYNEQFF.

This chain joins TRBV21-1 and TRBJ1-1; the DNA was not used to check the table's D call, TRBD1. TRBV21-1 is a documented pseudogene. The CDR3 is 12 residues long. CDR3 sequence (DNA): TGTGCCAGCAGCCAGGGGCGTACTGAAGCTTTCTTT. Translation gives CASSQGRTEAFF.

V is TRBV28 and J is TRBJ1-2, with no clear D. Looked up from germline, CDR1 is MDHEN and CDR2 is SYDVKM. V lost 3 bases and J 0 bases, leaving 8 bases between the germline ends. The CDR3 contains 14 residues. This CDR3 reads CASSFPGANYGYTF. CDR3 coding DNA: TGTGCCAGCAGTTTTCCAGGCGCTAACTATGGCTACACCTTC.

This clone has a handful of counts. This chain connects TRBV4-2 to TRBJ2-7; maybe TRBD1 (6 bases). The V end was cut by 3 bases, the J end by 2 bases, with 8 bases between. Germline CDR1 is LGHNA and CDR2 is YNFKEQ. The CDR3 runs to 13 residues. CDR3 loop: CASSQGHPYEQYF. CDR3 nucleotides: TGTGCCAGCAGCCAGGGACACCCCTACGAGCAGTACTTC.